The 17 T cell receptor beta chains given below trace back to one sample, sequenced in a study of blood T cells in healthy people across ages (dated by TCRdb to about 2015). The library was produced with 5' RACE. The second PCR ran for roughly 7 to 12 cycles and used a J-beta primer mix along with a sample-barcoded 5' primer. TCRdb reprocessing: public reads trimmed at Q25 with fastp, clones called with MiXCR, in-frame beta chains kept. One record per CDR3 amino acid sequence lists the most common genes and DNA. A total of some 1,800,000 distinct CDR3 sequences appear in this sample, about 39% of them only once. The ten largest clones take up 23% of the sample. The specimen sequenced was blood. All receptors derive from a human donor in good health.

The V gene is TRBV3-1, the J gene TRBJ1-6; 8 bases align to TRBD1. CDR3 length: 15 residues. The germline CDR1 and CDR2 sequences are LGHDT and YNNKEL (reference sequence). Trimming at V came to 4 bases and at J to 10 bases, leaving 9 bases not matched to a gene. This chain's CDR3 is CASSPYRTGNSPLHF. CDR3 coding DNA: TGTGCCAGCAGCCCGTATAGGACAGGGAACTCACCCCTCCACTTT.

The chain joins TRBV20-1 to TRBJ2-1, with 12 bases identical to TRBD2. The V gene's germline CDR1 is DFQATT and CDR2 SNEGSKA (reference sequence). The CDR3 loop spans 18 amino acids. J gave up 1 base and V 4 bases, and 11 bases lay outside the gene matches. CDR3 bases: TGCAGTGCTACGGGACTAGCGGGCGTATCGGGGTCCTACAATGAGCAGTTCTTC. The encoded protein is CSATGLAGVSGSYNEQFF.

This clonotype was picked up many times. This chain connects TRBV20-1 to TRBJ2-7; 11 nucleotides align to TRBD2. Germline V gene sequence: CDR1 DFQATT, CDR2 SNEGSKA (reference sequence). Trimming removed 3 bases from V and 1 base from J; junction bases left unmatched: 5. This CDR3 contains 15 residues. CDR3 in amino acids: CSARELAGESYEQYF. The CDR3 nucleotides read TGCAGTGCTAGGGAACTAGCGGGGGAATCCTACGAGCAGTACTTC.

This clonotype has only a few counts. This chain uses TRBV21-1 with TRBJ2-7; the D call TRBD2 from the table was never checked on the DNA. TRBV21-1 is a listed pseudogene. CDR3 length: 17 amino acids. The CDR3 region has the DNA TGTGCCAGCAGCCCCTCCGGCCGTCGGGTATACTCCTACGAGCAGTACTTC. Translated, it gives CASSPSGRRVYSYEQYF.

A few counts support this clonotype. This chain joins TRBV7-9 and TRBJ2-3; D may be TRBD2 (7 bases). Germline values: CDR1 SEHNR, CDR2 FQNEAQ (reference sequence). V lost 5 bases to trimming and J lost 3 bases, with 15 bases between them. The CDR3 is 15 amino acids. CDR3: CASSVRGGRTDTQYF. DNA of the CDR3: TGTGCCAGCAGCGTTAGGGGGGGGAGAACAGATACGCAGTATTTT.

V and J are TRBV4-1 and TRBJ2-7; D is possibly TRBD1 (5 bases). V was cut by 4 bases and J by 3 bases, with 16 bases left in between. This CDR3 is built from 15 residues. Germline CDR1 and CDR2: MGHRA and YSYEKL. CDR3 bases: TGCGCCAGCAGCCCGTCCCTGGGGCTCCTCTACGAGCAGTACTTC. Amino acid sequence: CASSPSLGLLYEQYF.

This clonotype turned up a few times. CDR3 region: CASSESVRIYEQYF. In DNA form, the CDR3 reads TGCGCCAGCAGTGAGTCGGTCAGGATCTACGAGCAGTACTTC. This chain joins TRBV10-1 and TRBJ2-5; D unclear. The closer fit of TRBJ2-7 to the DNA end suggests the J call may be wrong. CDR1 and CDR2 from the germline V gene are WNHNN and SYGVQD (reference sequence). This CDR3 region has 14 residues.

This clonotype was found many times. J is TRBJ1-5 and V is TRBV10-3, with 8 bases matching TRBD1. The germline V gene encodes CDR1 ENHRY and CDR2 SYGVKD. The V segment lost 8 bases and the J segment 3 bases; nucleotides outside the gene matches: 9. This CDR3 is 15 amino acids long. The CDR3 spells CAIGQGRDNNQPQHF. For the CDR3, the DNA is TGTGCCATCGGACAGGGAAGGGATAACAATCAGCCCCAGCATTTT.

The genes are TRBV28 and TRBJ1-2; D is unclear. Germline values: CDR1 MDHEN, CDR2 SYDVKM. V lost 1 base, J lost 9 bases, and 9 bases lay in between. This CDR3 spans 12 amino acids. CDR3 bases: TGTGCCAGCAGTTTATTCGGCGGTAGCTACACCTTC. Translation gives CASSLFGGSYTF.

This chain uses TRBV12-3 or TRBV12-4 with TRBJ2-1, with TRBD1 matching over 8 bases. After removal of 6 bases from V and 3 bases from J, the junction contained 10 bases not matched to a gene. CDR3 size: 16 residues. CDR3 residues: CASRSSGQALYNEQFF. The CDR3 coding sequence is TGTGCCAGCAGATCCTCGGGACAGGCTCTCTACAATGAGCAGTTCTTC.

This clonotype was seen a few times. This chain links TRBV9 with TRBJ1-2; D gene uncertain. The CDR3 runs 16 residues. Germline CDR1 and CDR2: SGDLS and YYNGEE. Deletions cut 6 bases from V and 4 bases from J, with 22 bases between. The DNA for the CDR3 is TGTGCCAGCATCTTCTCCCGCCCAGGCCTCCGCTATGGCTACACCTTC. It translates to CASIFSRPGLRYGYTF.

Only a few counts were recorded for this clonotype. The chain couples TRBV6-2 or TRBV6-3 to TRBJ2-3; D perhaps matches TRBD1 (6 bases). CDR3 length: 15 residues. V gave up 2 bases and J gave up 1 base, with 10 bases separating them. Germline loops: CDR1 MNHEY, CDR2 SVGEGT. The CDR3 DNA reads TGTGCCAGCAGTTACGGGGCAGGGGGCACAGATACGCAGTATTTT. Translating gives CASSYGAGGTDTQYF.

This clonotype was recorded a few times. The V call is TRBV7-3, the J call TRBJ2-5; maybe TRBD1 (6 bases). The germline V gene has CDR1 SGHTA and CDR2 FQGTGA. The CDR3 totals 15 residues. The V end lost 5 bases, the J end lost 2 bases, and 15 bases lay between the germline ends. The CDR3 nucleotides are TGTGCCAGCAGCCCCAGCGGACAGTCTCAAGAGACCCAGTACTTC. It is translated as CASSPSGQSQETQYF.

Of note for this clonotype: The germline gene is not matched at one end of the junction; a read error may be the cause. This chain joins TRBV7-2 and TRBJ2-3, with D tentatively TRBD2 (5 bases). CDR3 length equals 14 residues. Germline V CDR1 and CDR2: SGHTA, FQGNSA. CDR3 nucleotides: TGTGCCAACAGCTTGGAGGTTGGCACAGATACGCAGTATTTT. Translation gives CANSLEVGTDTQYF. Drawing the rest from reference TRBV7-2 and TRBJ2-3, the complete variable domain is GAGVSQSPSNKVTEKGKDVELRCDPISGHTALYWYRQSLGQGLEFLIYFQGNSAPDKSGLPSDRFSAERTGGSVSTLTIQRTQQEDSAVYLCANSLEVGTDTQYFGPGTRLTVL.

The V gene is TRBV12-3 or TRBV12-4, the J gene TRBJ2-1; the match to TRBD2 covers 9 bases. The J segment lost 6 bases and the V segment lost 6 bases, leaving 9 bases of the junction unmatched. CDR3 length equals 15 residues. The DNA of the CDR3 is TGTGCCAGCAGCCGGAGCGGGGGGTTCTGCAATGAGCAGTTCTTC. Translation gives CASSRSGGFCNEQFF.

This CDR3 reads CASSYSPVQAYEQYF. Written as DNA, the CDR3 is TGTGCCAGCAGTTACTCCCCAGTCCAAGCCTACGAGCAGTACTTC. The chain is built from TRBV6-6 and TRBJ2-7; no definite D call. There are 15 residues in the CDR3. Trimming took 0 bases from V and 2 from J, leaving 11 bases between them. The germline V gene has CDR1 MNHNY and CDR2 SVGAGI (reference sequence).

This clonotype was seen a handful of times. V gene TRBV7-9 combines with J gene TRBJ2-7; D may correspond to TRBD1 or TRBD2 (5 bases each). V was shortened by 2 bases and J by 5 bases, with 16 bases between the two germline ends. CDR1 is SEHNR, CDR2 FQNEAQ, per germline (reference sequence). The CDR3 covers 15 residues. CDR3 sequence (DNA): TGTGCCAGCAGCTTAAGGGGAGATCCTAGGGACGAGCAGTACTTC. This gives the protein CASSLRGDPRDEQYF.